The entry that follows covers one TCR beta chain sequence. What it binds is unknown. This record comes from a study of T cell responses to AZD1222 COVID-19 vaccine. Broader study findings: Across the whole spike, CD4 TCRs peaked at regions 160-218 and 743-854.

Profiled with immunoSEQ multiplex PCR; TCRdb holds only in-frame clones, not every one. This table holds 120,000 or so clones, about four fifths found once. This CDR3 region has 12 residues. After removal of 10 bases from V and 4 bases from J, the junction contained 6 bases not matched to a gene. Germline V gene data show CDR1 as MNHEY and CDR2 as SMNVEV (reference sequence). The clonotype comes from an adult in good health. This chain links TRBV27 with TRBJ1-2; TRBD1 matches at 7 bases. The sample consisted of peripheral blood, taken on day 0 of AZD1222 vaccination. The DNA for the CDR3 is TGTGCCATCGGACGGACAGGCTATGGCTACACCTTC. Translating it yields CAIGRTGYGYTF.